This T cell receptor beta chain originates from a study of beta chain features in type 1 diabetes. The ends were cut back, 2 bases at V and 4 bases at J, with 11 bases in the middle. CDR3 length: 14 amino acids. CDR1 is SGHAT, CDR2 FQNNGV, per germline. A remark on this clone: The antigen remains undetermined.

Overall study findings and caveats: The VDJ junctions of type 1 diabetes patients carried fewer insertions and more deletions. The study found moderately but significantly shorter TCRB CDR3s in all four CD4+ subsets of Type 1 diabetes patients.

Investigators reverse transcribed all isolated RNA, so they sequenced expressed TCRB transcripts. Read counts averaged approximately 3.5 million for samples of naive, central memory and regulatory T cells. Assay used: immunoSEQ multiplex PCR; TCRdb lists only in-frame clones, some missing. The repertoire has roughly 280,000 clones, less than 30% of them found once; the top ten carry 0.012%. The sample taken for sequencing was naive CD4+ T cells from blood. The gene calls are TRBV11-2 and TRBJ1-2, with TRBD1 as a possible D gene (6 bases). The source is a woman aged 30 to 39 with type 1 diabetes. For the CDR3, the DNA is TGTGCCAGCAGCTTAACAGGGCACGGCTATGGCTACACCTTC. This translates into CASSLTGHGYGYTF.